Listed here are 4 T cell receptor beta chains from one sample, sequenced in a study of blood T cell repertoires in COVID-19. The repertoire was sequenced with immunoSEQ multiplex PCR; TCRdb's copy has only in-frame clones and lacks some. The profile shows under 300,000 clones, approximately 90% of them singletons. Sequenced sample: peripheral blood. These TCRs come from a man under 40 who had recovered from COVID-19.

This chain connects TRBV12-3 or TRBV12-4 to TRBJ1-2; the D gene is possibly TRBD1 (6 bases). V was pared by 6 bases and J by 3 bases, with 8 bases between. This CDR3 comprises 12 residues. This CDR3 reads CASSTGYYGYTF. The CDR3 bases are TGTGCCAGCAGCACAGGGTACTATGGCTACACCTTC.

The CDR3 coding sequence is TGTGCTAGTGGTCGAAGATCCGGGACAGTATACTACGAGCAGTACTTC. This codes for CASGRRSGTVYYEQYF. V is TRBV12-5 and J is TRBJ2-7; 7 nucleotides line up with TRBD1. The junction had 13 bases not matched to a gene; V was cut back by 5 bases and J by 3 bases. Germline V gene lookup returns CDR1 LGHNT and CDR2 FRNRAP. The length of the CDR3 is 16 residues. The complete variable domain, with remaining parts taken from reference TRBV12-5 and TRBJ2-7, reads DARVTQTPRHKVTEMGQEVTMRCQPILGHNTVFWYRQTMMQGLELLAYFRNRAPLDDSGMPKDRFSAEMPDATLATLKIQPSEPRDSAVYFCASGRRSGTVYYEQYFGPGTRLTVT.

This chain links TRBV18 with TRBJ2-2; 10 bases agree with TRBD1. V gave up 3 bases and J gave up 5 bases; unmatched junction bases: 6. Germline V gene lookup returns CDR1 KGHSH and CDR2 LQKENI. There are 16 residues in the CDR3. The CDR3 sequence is CASSPVPGQGTGELFF. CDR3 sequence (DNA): TGTGCCAGCTCACCCGTTCCGGGACAGGGGACCGGGGAGCTGTTTTTT.

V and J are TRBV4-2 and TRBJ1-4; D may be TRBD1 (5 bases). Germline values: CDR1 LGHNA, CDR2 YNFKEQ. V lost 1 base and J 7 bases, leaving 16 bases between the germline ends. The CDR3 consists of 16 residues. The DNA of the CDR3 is TGTGCCAGCAGCCAAGGCCCATGGACAATTAGTGAAAAACTGTTTTTT. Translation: CASSQGPWTISEKLFF.